The clone carrying this T cell receptor beta chain was picked up a small number of times. The sample is drawn from a study of T cells in Graves' hyperthyroidism and ophthalmopathy. Using RNA transcripts as the source, TCR beta CDR3 regions were amplified. During a first-round RT-PCR of the TCR CDR3, the HTBI primer set was used. MiXCR, run by TCRdb on the multiplex PCR reads, gives a single entry per CDR3 protein. The sample yields about 250,000 distinct CDR3 sequences, approximately 16% seen once. The CDR3 runs to 17 residues. Germline values: CDR1 MGHRA, CDR2 YSYEKL. V gave up 0 bases and J gave up 0 bases, with 9 bases separating them.

Sequencing was carried out using blood. This sequence joins TRBV4-1 and TRBJ2-6; D ambiguous. The TCR comes from a woman between 45 and 65 years old with Graves' hyperthyroidism that later progressed to Graves' ophthalmopathy. CDR3 sequence: CASSQEGPNSGANVLTF. CDR3 coding DNA: TGCGCCAGCAGCCAAGAAGGGCCAAACTCTGGGGCCAACGTCCTGACTTTC.